Included here is one TCR beta chain sequence, with context. The trim removed 8 bases at V and 7 bases at J, leaving 3 bases unmatched. The germline CDR1 and CDR2 sequences are LGHDT and YNNKEL (reference sequence). The CDR3 has 12 residues. The record originates from a study of control samples from healthy donors and cancer patients. Data came from immunoSEQ multiplex PCR; TCRdb stores just in-frame clones and leaves some out. The sample lists about 410,000 clones, 90% occurring once. Specimen: PBMCs. V is TRBV3-1 (or the pseudogene TRBV3-2) and J is TRBJ1-5; 9 bases fit TRBD1. The origin of this receptor is a man in his forties with head and neck cancer. The CDR3 bases are TGTGCCAGCGGGGACAGGGACCAGCCCCAGCATTTT. It translates to CASGDRDQPQHF.